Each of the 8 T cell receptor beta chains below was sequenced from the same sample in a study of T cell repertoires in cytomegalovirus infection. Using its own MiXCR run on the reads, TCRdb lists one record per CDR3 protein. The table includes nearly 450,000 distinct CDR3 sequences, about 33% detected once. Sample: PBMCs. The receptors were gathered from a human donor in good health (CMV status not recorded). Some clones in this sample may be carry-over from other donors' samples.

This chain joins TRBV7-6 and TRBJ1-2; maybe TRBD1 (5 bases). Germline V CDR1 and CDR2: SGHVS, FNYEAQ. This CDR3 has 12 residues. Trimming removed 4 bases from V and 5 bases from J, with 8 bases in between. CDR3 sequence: CASSSEGYGYTF. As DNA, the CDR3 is TGTGCCAGCAGCTCGGAGGGGTATGGCTACACCTTC. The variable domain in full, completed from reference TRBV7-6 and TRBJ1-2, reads GAGVSQSPRYKVTKRGQDVALRCDPISGHVSLYWYRQALGQGPEFLTYFNYEAQQDKSGLPNDRFSAERPEGSISTLTIQRTEQRDSAMYRCASSSEGYGYTFGSGTRLTVV.

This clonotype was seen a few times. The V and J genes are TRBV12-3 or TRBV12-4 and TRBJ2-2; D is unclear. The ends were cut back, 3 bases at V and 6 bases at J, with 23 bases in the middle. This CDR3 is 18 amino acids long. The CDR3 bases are TGTGCCAGCAGTTTCCACCTCGAGGCGGCTAGAGAGGCCGGGGAGCTGTTTTTT. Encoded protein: CASSFHLEAAREAGELFF.

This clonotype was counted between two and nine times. CDR3 DNA: TGTGCCAGTAGTAACGGTCTCTTCTACGAGCAGTACTTC. Protein sequence: CASSNGLFYEQYF. V is TRBV19 and J is TRBJ2-7, with D unclear. V gave up 4 bases and J gave up 3 bases, with 10 bases separating them. The CDR3 runs 13 residues. Germline CDR1 reads LNHDA; CDR2 reads SQIVND (reference sequence).

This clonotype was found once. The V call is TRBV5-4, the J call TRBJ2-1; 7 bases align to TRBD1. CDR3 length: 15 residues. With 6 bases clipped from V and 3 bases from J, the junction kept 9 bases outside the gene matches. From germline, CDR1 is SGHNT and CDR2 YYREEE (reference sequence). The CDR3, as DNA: TGTGCCAGCATCGCCCGGGACAGAGGCTACAATGAGCAGTTCTTC. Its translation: CASIARDRGYNEQFF.

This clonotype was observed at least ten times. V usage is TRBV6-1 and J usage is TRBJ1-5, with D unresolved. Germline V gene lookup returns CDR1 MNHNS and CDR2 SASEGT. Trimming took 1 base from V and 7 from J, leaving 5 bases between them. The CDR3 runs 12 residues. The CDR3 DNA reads TGTGCCAGCAGTGAAGTGAACCAGCCCCAGCATTTT. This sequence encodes CASSEVNQPQHF.

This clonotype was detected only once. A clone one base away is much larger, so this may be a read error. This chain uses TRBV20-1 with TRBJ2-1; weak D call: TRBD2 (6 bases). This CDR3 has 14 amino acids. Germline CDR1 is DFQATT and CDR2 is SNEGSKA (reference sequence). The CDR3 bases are TGCAGTGCTAGTTGGCCGGGAGCACACAATGAGCAGTGCTTC. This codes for CSASWPGAHNEQCF.

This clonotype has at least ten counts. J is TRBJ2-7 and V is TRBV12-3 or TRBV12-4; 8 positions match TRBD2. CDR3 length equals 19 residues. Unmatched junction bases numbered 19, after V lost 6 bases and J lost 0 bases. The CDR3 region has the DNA TGTGCCAGCAGCCCCTACCAATTCGCGGGGGGACATAGCTCCTACGAGCAGTACTTC. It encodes CASSPYQFAGGHSSYEQYF.

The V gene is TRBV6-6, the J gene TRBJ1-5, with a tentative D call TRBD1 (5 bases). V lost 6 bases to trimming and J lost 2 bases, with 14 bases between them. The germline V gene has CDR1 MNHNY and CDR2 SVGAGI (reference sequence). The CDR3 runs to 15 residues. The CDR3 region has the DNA TGTGCCAGCAGGCCCTCGGGGACCCGCAATCAGCCCCAGCATTTT. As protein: CASRPSGTRNQPQHF.